The clone carrying this T cell receptor beta chain was seen repeatedly, ten times or more. The data are from a study of quantifying T cell responses using KT2 cells. At the level of the study: Reverse transcription used primers in the TCR alpha and beta constant regions.

A single-stranded UMI oligo with SP2 sequence was ligated to cDNA 3' ends. An equimolar mix of RC1.1 and RC1.2 primed the beta chain across TRBC1 and TRBC2. TCRdb recomputed calls from the UMI-ligation and nested PCR reads with MiXCR, one row per CDR3 protein. The sample includes tens of thousands of distinct CDR3 sequences, roughly an eighth of them seen just once. The junction had 7 bases not matched to a gene; V was cut back by 1 base and J by 4 bases. The CDR3 totals 16 residues. Looked up from germline, CDR1 is SNHLY and CDR2 is FYNNEI. The sample taken for sequencing was PBMCs spiked with cells of the T cell clone KT2. The chain joins TRBV2 to TRBJ2-5; 9 bases are a match to TRBD1. The sequence was obtained from a human donor. The CDR3 DNA sequence: TGTGCCAGCAGTGAAGGCGGGACAGGGCTAAGAGAGACCCAGTACTTC. Translating gives CASSEGGTGLRETQYF.